These 27 T cell receptor beta chains were all obtained from the same sample, sequenced in a study of T cell repertoires in cytomegalovirus infection. TCRdb re-called the reads with MiXCR, one entry per CDR3 protein. The table shows some 350,000 distinct CDR3 sequences, with roughly 18% occurring only once. The sample taken for sequencing was PBMCs. These receptors were taken from a human donor in good health (CMV status not recorded). Some clones in this sample may be carry-over from other donors' samples.

V usage is TRBV27 and J usage is TRBJ2-7; 7 bases map to TRBD2. J was trimmed by 3 bases and V by 3 bases; bases with no gene match: 5. The CDR3 extends over 14 amino acids. Germline CDR1 reads MNHEY; CDR2 reads SMNVEV (reference sequence). CDR3 residues: CASSFSPGGYEQYF. The CDR3 coding sequence is TGTGCCAGCAGTTTTTCCCCGGGGGGCTACGAGCAGTACTTC.

Worth noting for this clonotype: A much larger clone sits a single nucleotide away, making a read error possible. The V and J genes are TRBV7-2 and TRBJ1-5, with D possibly matching TRBD1 (5 bases). The germline CDR1 and CDR2 sequences are SGHTA and FQGNSA. This CDR3 has 12 residues. CDR3 residues: CVSSGYNQPQHF. The CDR3 nucleotides are TGTGTCAGCTCAGGGTACAATCAGCCCCAGCATTTT.

CDR3 bases: TGTGCCAGCAGCTATACTCCGTCCAATGAGCAGTTCTTC. Its translation is CASSYTPSNEQFF. The rearrangement joins TRBV7-9 to TRBJ2-1; D remains ambiguous. The CDR3 loop spans 13 amino acids. V lost 4 bases to trimming and J lost 6 bases, with 10 bases between them. Per the germline V gene, CDR1 is SEHNR and CDR2 is FQNEAQ (reference sequence).

This clonotype was observed at least ten times. The chain combines TRBV7-6 with TRBJ2-3, with 8 bases aligning to TRBD2. Germline V CDR1 and CDR2: SGHVS, FNYEAQ. The CDR3 consists of 14 residues. V was pared by 4 bases and J by 4 bases, with 4 bases of the junction left unmatched. The CDR3 DNA follows: TGTGCCAGCAGCTCGGGACTAGTTCCAGATACGCAGTATTTT. Translation: CASSSGLVPDTQYF.

This clonotype was observed a few times. The chain combines TRBV7-9 with TRBJ2-7, with 7 bases aligning to TRBD2. CDR1 SEHNR and CDR2 FQNEAQ come from the germline V gene (reference sequence). V lost 1 base to trimming and J lost 2 bases; unmatched junction nucleotides: 5. This CDR3 comprises 15 residues. The CDR3 spells CASSLGSGFTYEQYF. CDR3 nucleotides: TGTGCCAGCAGCTTAGGTAGCGGGTTCACCTACGAGCAGTACTTC.

V usage is TRBV7-9 and J usage is TRBJ1-1, with D possibly being TRBD1 (5 bases). Per germline, CDR1 SEHNR and CDR2 FQNEAQ (reference sequence). This CDR3 has 11 amino acids. V lost 5 bases and J lost 7, with 8 bases in between. CDR3 protein: CASSRQIEAFF. CDR3 in DNA: TGTGCCAGCAGCCGACAGATTGAAGCTTTCTTT. Full variable domain (missing parts from reference TRBV7-9 and TRBJ1-1): DTGVSQNPRHKITKRGQNVTFRCDPISEHNRLYWYRQTLGQGPEFLTYFQNEAQLEKSRLLSDRFSAERPKGSFSTLEIQRTEQGDSAMYLCASSRQIEAFFGQGTRLTVV.

This clonotype was counted a few times. The rearrangement joins TRBV6-2 or TRBV6-3 to TRBJ2-3, with TRBD2 as a possible D gene (6 bases). Germline CDR1 MNHEY, CDR2 SVGEGT. The V gene lost 2 bases and the J gene lost 2 bases, with 26 bases spanning the gap. This CDR3 region has 20 residues. The CDR3 is CASSYRTKGDLNHFTDTQYF. CDR3 sequence (DNA): TGTGCCAGCAGTTACCGGACTAAAGGGGACCTCAACCACTTCACAGATACGCAGTATTTT.

There are a few counts of this clonotype. This rearrangement joins TRBV27 to TRBJ1-1, with D possibly being TRBD1 (5 bases). V was clipped by 7 bases and J by 2 bases, with 20 bases between them. The CDR3 runs 16 residues. Germline values: CDR1 MNHEY, CDR2 SMNVEV (reference sequence). The CDR3 nucleotides are TGTGCCAGCACCCCCGGTCCCAGGGTTGTAAACACTGAAGCTTTCTTT. Its translation is CASTPGPRVVNTEAFF.

There are many counts of this clonotype. The chain joins TRBV7-2 to TRBJ2-7; unclear D gene. CDR1 is SGHTA and CDR2 is FQGNSA in the germline V gene. Trimming shortened V by 1 base and J by 3 bases, and 13 bases separated the two germline ends. The CDR3 spans 15 residues. The CDR3 loop is CASSLVSVGSYEQYF. The CDR3 region has the DNA TGTGCCAGCAGCTTAGTATCGGTGGGCAGCTACGAGCAGTACTTC.

This clonotype was detected a few times. V is TRBV11-2 and J is TRBJ2-7; TRBD1 agrees at 10 bases. Germline lookup yields CDR1 SGHAT and CDR2 FQNNGV. Germline trimming cut 5 bases from V and 6 bases from J; bases unmatched to any gene: 4. CDR3 length: 13 residues. CDR3 amino acids: CASSRDRGGEQYF. The DNA for the CDR3 is TGTGCCAGCAGCAGGGACAGGGGCGGCGAGCAGTACTTC.

V gene TRBV19 combines with J gene TRBJ2-1, with TRBD2 as a possible D gene (6 bases). Trimming removed 0 bases from V and 8 bases from J, with 20 bases in between. There are 17 residues in the CDR3. Germline loops: CDR1 LNHDA, CDR2 SQIVND (reference sequence). The CDR3 sequence: CASSIDPGAGGTDEQFF. As DNA, the CDR3 is TGTGCCAGTAGTATAGACCCCGGGGCCGGGGGAACGGATGAGCAGTTCTTC.

The chain has TRBV29-1 and TRBJ1-1; TRBD1 agrees at 10 bases. The CDR3 covers 15 residues. J was trimmed by 5 bases and V by 3 bases; bases with no gene match: 9. CDR1 and CDR2 from the germline V gene are SQVTM and ANQGSEA. DNA of the CDR3: TGCAGCGTTGAGGACAGGGGGGGGGCGCGGACTGAAGCTTTCTTT. It is translated as CSVEDRGGARTEAFF. Drawing the rest from reference TRBV29-1 and TRBJ1-1, the complete variable domain is SAVISQKPSRDICQRGTSLTIQCQVDSQVTMMFWYRQQPGQSLTLIATANQGSEATYESGFVIDKFPISRPNLTFSTLTVSNMSPEDSSIYLCSVEDRGGARTEAFFGQGTRLTVV.

In this sample, this clonotype turned up many times. The chain couples TRBV7-2 to TRBJ2-7; perhaps TRBD1 as D (7 bases). The germline gives CDR1 SGHTA, CDR2 FQGNSA. The germline V and J ends were trimmed by 4 bases and 0 bases, with 13 bases remaining between them. The CDR3 is 15 residues long. The CDR3 loop is CASSSRGDTSYEQYF. For the CDR3, the DNA is TGTGCCAGCAGCTCCAGGGGGGACACCTCCTACGAGCAGTACTTC.

CDR3 protein: CASSGGLGAKLSYNEQFF. DNA for the CDR3: TGTGCCAGCAGTGGGGGACTAGGAGCGAAACTCTCCTACAATGAGCAGTTCTTC. This chain joins TRBV2 and TRBJ2-1; 8 bases align to TRBD2. Germline loops: CDR1 SNHLY, CDR2 FYNNEI. This CDR3 region has 18 residues. With 4 bases clipped from V and 0 bases from J, the junction kept 11 bases outside the gene matches.

This clonotype was seen at least ten times. The genes are TRBV7-8 and TRBJ1-1; D uncertain. The CDR3 covers 13 residues. The germline CDR1 and CDR2 sequences are SGHVS and FQNEAQ. Trimming cost V 1 base and J 1 base, with 4 bases left between them. CDR3 residues: CASSLVRNTEAFF. As DNA, the CDR3 is TGTGCCAGCAGCTTAGTGAGGAACACTGAAGCTTTCTTT.

The table lists this clonotype with many counts. This chain joins TRBV6-2 or TRBV6-3 and TRBJ2-7, with 8 bases aligning to TRBD2. CDR3 length equals 16 residues. V lost 6 bases to trimming and J lost 3 bases; unmatched junction nucleotides: 13. Germline CDR1 is MNHEY and CDR2 is SVGEGT. The CDR3 DNA sequence: TGTGCCAGCAGCCCCCGGACCTCTAGCGGGTACTACGAGCAGTACTTC. Encoded protein: CASSPRTSSGYYEQYF.

This clonotype was detected many times. The rearrangement uses TRBV6-1 and TRBJ2-1; D remains unclear. This CDR3 has 15 residues. With 2 bases removed from V and 2 bases from J, the gap between germline ends came to 10 bases. Germline V gene data show CDR1 as MNHNS and CDR2 as SASEGT. CDR3 DNA: TGTGCCAGCAGTGAAAGGTACCACCCCTACAATGAGCAGTTCTTC. This translates into CASSERYHPYNEQFF.

This clonotype has a count of ten or more. The chain carries TRBV7-9 and TRBJ1-5, with 9 bases matching TRBD1. CDR3 length: 14 amino acids. Germline V gene sequence: CDR1 SEHNR, CDR2 FQNEAQ (reference sequence). V shed 5 bases and J 11 bases; nucleotides not matched to a gene: 10. Here the CDR3 DNA reads TGTGCCAGCAGCGGGGACAGGGATCCTTTGGCCCAGCATTTT. Translation gives CASSGDRDPLAQHF.

This clonotype was recorded at least ten times. The chain carries TRBV4-3 and TRBJ1-6; D not resolved. The CDR3 has 15 residues. V was shortened by 0 bases and J by 10 bases, with 13 bases between the two germline ends. Per germline, CDR1 LGHNA and CDR2 YSLEER. In DNA form, the CDR3 reads TGCGCCAGCAGCCAAGATACACAGTATAGCTCACCCCTCCACTTT. Its protein is CASSQDTQYSSPLHF.

J is TRBJ1-5 and V is TRBV28, with D hard to call. Trimming shortened V by 1 base and J by 3 bases, and 19 bases separated the two germline ends. The CDR3 is 18 residues long. CDR1 and CDR2 (germline): MDHEN, SYDVKM. In nucleotides, the CDR3 is TGTGCCAGCAGTTTATCGGGCTATCGGTTGTGGAACAATCAGCCCCAGCATTTT. Amino acid sequence: CASSLSGYRLWNNQPQHF.

CDR3 region: CASSPRRYYRVDEKLFF. The CDR3, as DNA: TGTGCCAGCAGTCCTCGTCGGTACTATCGAGTAGATGAAAAACTGTTTTTT. This chain links TRBV28 with TRBJ1-4; D call uncertain. V gave up 5 bases and J gave up 6 bases, with 22 bases separating them. Germline-derived CDR1 and CDR2 are MDHEN and SYDVKM. The CDR3 contains 17 residues.

This clonotype was counted a few times. The chain uses TRBV9 and TRBJ2-1, with D hard to call. From germline, CDR1 is SGDLS and CDR2 YYNGEE. Trimming left V 0 bases short and J 3 bases short, with 10 bases between. CDR3 length: 15 amino acids. DNA for the CDR3: TGTGCCAGCAGCGTAGAGCTGGGGTTCTACAATGAGCAGTTCTTC. Its protein is CASSVELGFYNEQFF.

This clonotype was counted ten times or more. CDR3 loop: CASSREEETQYF. The CDR3 nucleotides read TGTGCCAGCAGCAGGGAAGAAGAGACCCAGTACTTC. The chain carries TRBV7-9 and TRBJ2-5; D call uncertain. Germline CDR1 is SEHNR and CDR2 is FQNEAQ (reference sequence). The CDR3 is 12 residues long. Trimming cost V 5 bases and J 3 bases, with 7 bases left between them.

In its sample, this clonotype was seen a few times. The chain employs TRBV10-3 and TRBJ1-5; D remains unclear. Germline-derived CDR1 and CDR2 are ENHRY and SYGVKD. V lost 1 base to trimming and J lost 5 bases, with 9 bases between them. This CDR3 spans 14 amino acids. The CDR3 DNA is TGTGCCATCAGTGAGTTGGCCTCGGATCAGCCCCAGCATTTT. It specifies CAISELASDQPQHF.

The chain is built from TRBV11-2 and TRBJ2-3; D gene unclear. CDR3 length equals 16 residues. Germline V gene sequence: CDR1 SGHAT, CDR2 FQNNGV. The V and J ends lost 4 bases and 6 bases respectively, with 20 bases between them. CDR3 sequence (DNA): TGTGCCAGCAGCTCAGTGCCAGACAACCCTGGGGATACGCAGTATTTT. Encoded protein: CASSSVPDNPGDTQYF.

The genes are TRBV7-2 and TRBJ1-2; no clear D. This CDR3 has 18 amino acids. Germline V gene sequence: CDR1 SGHTA, CDR2 FQGNSA. V was cut by 2 bases and J by 4 bases, with 23 bases left in between. As DNA, the CDR3 is TGTGCCAGCAGCTTAACCCCATTAGCCCCCCAGACTTTCTATGGCTACACCTTC. Translating it yields CASSLTPLAPQTFYGYTF.

This clonotype has ten or more counts. V usage is TRBV6-5 and J usage is TRBJ2-7; no clear D. Germline CDR1 is MNHEY and CDR2 is SVGAGI. Trimming removed 0 bases at V and 2 bases at J, with 8 bases between. The CDR3 runs 14 residues. The CDR3 sequence: CASSYSSNAYEQYF. The DNA of the CDR3 is TGTGCCAGCAGTTACTCCTCCAACGCCTACGAGCAGTACTTC.